The TCR beta chain under discussion was sequenced for a study of cytomegalovirus exposure and HLA in healthy donors. Study-wide findings and caveats: What TCR beta sequences reportedly achieved was accurate prediction of HLA-A and HLA-B alleles in most subjects. Cytomegalovirus-associated status was assigned to approximately 160 TCR beta chains. CMV serostatus was the only immune exposure information that was available.

With regard to this clone: The target antigen is unknown.

PCR primers comprised 60 Vbeta and 13 Jbeta primers. Using immunoSEQ multiplex PCR, the repertoire was profiled, and TCRdb retains in-frame clones only, with some absent. The record lists some 82,000 clones, of which the ten most abundant hold around 1.1%. The J segment lost 3 bases and the V segment lost 0 bases, leaving 5 bases of the junction unmatched. The CDR3 runs to 17 residues. CDR1 and CDR2 from the germline V gene are LGHNA and YNFKEQ. This sequence joins TRBV4-2 and TRBJ2-3; 11 bases are a match to TRBD2. Material for sequencing was PBMCs. The origin of this receptor is a woman aged 25 to 45 in good health and CMV-seronegative. As DNA, the CDR3 is TGTGCCAGCAGCCAAGATATTAGCGGGGGGGCGACAGATACGCAGTATTTT. It translates to CASSQDISGGATDTQYF.